The clone carrying this TCR beta chain was recorded at least ten times. What it recognizes is unknown. The record originates from a study of identical twins. Trimming took 0 bases from V and 9 from J; bases not matched to a gene: 4. Germline assignment: CDR1 SGHAT and CDR2 FQNNGV. CDR3 length: 16 amino acids. TCRdb re-called the 5' RACE reads through MiXCR, storing one row per CDR3 protein. The data contain more than 650,000 distinct CDR3 sequences, roughly 6% of them singletons. Study-wide results and limits: It was possible that invariant MAIT and iNKT cells partly confounded the zero-insertion analyses. Fewer insertions marked abundant cord blood beta clonotypes; young adult naive trended weakly, memory not at all. Cross-sectional statistics underpinned the conclusions; the same donors were not followed.

The source material was naive T cells sorted from blood. The receptor comes from a man younger than 35 in good health. This chain joins TRBV11-2 and TRBJ1-6, with 11 bases aligning to TRBD1. Here the CDR3 DNA reads TGTGCCAGCAGCTTAGAATCGGGGACAGGGGGTTCACCCCTCCACTTT. As protein: CASSLESGTGGSPLHF.